This paragraph covers one T cell receptor (beta chain) sequence. The data belong to a study of T cell responses to AZD1222 COVID-19 vaccine. Assay: immunoSEQ multiplex PCR; the TCRdb copy retains only in-frame clones and omits some. The table has over 90,000 clones, 90% seen once; the top ten hold around 4.8%. Germline lookup yields CDR1 PRHDT and CDR2 FYEKMQ (reference sequence). The germline V and J ends were trimmed by 5 bases and 0 bases, with 14 bases remaining between them. CDR3 length equals 16 residues. The TCR sequence derives from an adult in good health. The starting material was peripheral blood, obtained on day 0 of AZD1222 vaccination. The V gene is TRBV13, the J gene TRBJ1-3, with D maybe TRBD1 (5 bases). The CDR3 sequence: CASSPQGPTSGNTIYF. CDR3 nucleotide sequence: TGTGCCAGCAGCCCCCAGGGACCGACCTCTGGAAACACCATATATTTT. The full variable domain, rest sourced from reference TRBV13 and TRBJ1-3, is AAGVIQSPRHLIKEKRETATLKCYPIPRHDTVYWYQQGPGQDPQFLISFYEKMQSDKGSIPDRFSAQQFSDYHSELNMSSLELGDSALYFCASSPQGPTSGNTIYFGEGSWLTVV.